Detailed here is one T cell receptor beta chain. The specificity of this receptor is unknown. Base-call qualities are not available, and no considerably larger clone is one nucleotide away. These data originate in a study of shared clonotypes between healthy human individuals (dated by TCRdb to the early 2020s). The study in broad terms: The cohort comprised a couple of women and a few men aged 18 to 49 years. The study deeply sequenced blood TCR repertoires of five healthy adults to estimate repertoire size and the extent of clonotype sharing between individuals. Libraries were prepared and TCR repertoires were sequenced by different laboratories using diverse techniques, in order to increase sequencing depth and limit assay-specific biases. Per donor, leukapheresis produced somewhere between about 0.85 and 9.5 billion PBMCs.

The donors were healthy, HIV-negative adults who had no recently reported acute infections or vaccinations. Every donor was a Caucasian adult residing in Nashville, Tennessee, USA. For unsorted samples, some 90 million PBMCs were counted and genomic DNA was extracted with the QIAamp DNA Blood Mini kit. Blood was obtained by leukapheresis, after which PBMCs were separated by Ficoll-Histopaque density gradient centrifugation and cryopreserved in liquid nitrogen vapor phase. The CDR3 covers 15 residues, taking in both the cysteine and the phenylalanine. The kept DNA is CDR3 alone, 45 bases in frame from the first base. At the junction V is shortened by 5 bases and J by 4 bases, with 17 bases in between. Sequences MRHNA (CDR1) and SNTAGT (CDR2) are obtained from the germline V gene. Using the deep immunoSEQ assay, multiplex PCR amplified TCR CDR3 regions from genomic DNA. For each cell subset, the extracted genomic DNA was distributed evenly across all wells of several immunoSEQ 96-well plates, and each plate served as one replicate. For unsorted PBMC, about 0.3 ug genomic DNA, equal to about 29,000 T cell genomes, was loaded into each replicate PCR. Ten immunoSEQ deep assay plates were used to sequence the unsorted PBMC genomic DNA. The purified libraries were quantified using a Qubit 3.0 fluorometer, sized with a Bioanalyzer 2100, and then quantified again using the KAPA Library Quantification kit. A separate single-read 150-cycle Illumina NextSeq 550 flow cell was used to sequence each immunoSEQ 96-well plate. As for the authors' bioinformatics: The immunoSEQ output contained only junctional sequences without quality scores, so filtering could not match that applied to full-length reads. Sequences were annotated with PyIR, a Python wrapper for IgBLAST v1.9, using IMGT germline references to assign V/J genes and CDR3. Reads were removed for weak V/J assignments (E-value above 1e-6), missing CDR3, stop codons, out-of-frame junctions, or ambiguous translated residues. V3J clonotypes were defined by identical inferred V gene, J gene, and CDR3 amino acid sequence. Percentage overlap between repertoires was computed as shared unique clonotypes divided by the size of the smaller repertoire. Three approaches were used to assess repertoire richness: RTK rarefaction, the Chao1 estimator, and Recon v2.1 estimates of unobserved clonotypes. TCRdb mirrors the immuneACCESS table, restricted to in-frame sequences. Some clones are absent from its copies; in checked studies, under half trace to an unresolved V gene, and the reason for the others is unknown. Clone size and the V and J calls come from that table; the DNA yielded D and trimming. Present in this sample are about 600,000 clones, around 76% of which were seen just once. Clones ranked in the top ten supply about 12% of the sample.

Broad study findings and their caveats: Sampling was limited to blood, and TCR repertoires in tissue likely differ from TCR repertoires in blood. Pairwise subsampling led to the expectation that sequencing depth would affect the degree of clonotype sharing among donors. Because the study included only a small number of donors, the genetic and exposure-history diversity represented was limited.

This receptor chain uses TRBV6-4 and TRBJ1-1, with the D gene call left open. Sequencing used PBMCs. This TCR was recovered from a woman in her thirties or forties in good health. Some clones in this sample may be carry-over from other donors' samples. The CDR3: CASSSPGSAGTEAFF. Read as DNA, the sequence is TGTGCCAGCAGTTCCCCGGGGTCGGCGGGCACTGAAGCTTTCTTT.